This T cell receptor beta chain was captured by sequencing in a study of CD8+ T cells in alopecia areata. Study-wide results and caveats: Mice showed TCR sharing more clearly than patients did, possibly owing to HLA. Expanded CD8+ clones among the top 100, and scalp clonality, were significantly decreased by tofacitinib. Elevated clonality characterized lesional scalp relative to normal scalp, particularly in alopecia totalis/universalis.

The CDR3 length is 15 residues. Between the trimmed V and J ends, which lost 1 base and 0 bases, there was a span of 10 bases. As to this clone: Antigen unknown.

Sample treatment: oral pan-JAK inhibitor, 5-10 mg twice daily. Peripheral blood samples and lesional scalp punch biopsies were obtained from alopecia areata patients. Reverse transcribed after extraction, RNA yielded cDNA as the sequencing template. Assay: immunoSEQ multiplex PCR; the TCRdb copy retains only in-frame clones and omits some. Of fewer than 250,000 clones in the sample, less than 45% were seen once. The TCR originated in a human donor with alopecia areata. Sequencing used CD4+ T cells sorted from blood, obtained between weeks 30 and 35, from a patient treated with tofacitinib. The J gene is TRBJ2-7, the V gene TRBV23-1, with a tentative D call TRBD1 (5 bases). TRBV23-1 has ORF status, its function being uncertain. The CDR3 coding sequence is TGCGCCAGCAGTCAATGGGGCTCTAGCTCCTACGAGCAGTACTTC. This codes for CASSQWGSSSYEQYF.